A single T cell receptor (beta chain) is shown here with its context. These data come from a study of OX40 agonist ivuxolimab in advanced cancers. Using immunoSEQ multiplex PCR, the repertoire was profiled, and TCRdb retains in-frame clones only, with some absent. The sample has around 50,000 clones, about 83% seen once. This CDR3 is built from 14 residues. After removal of 6 bases from V and 3 bases from J, the junction contained 8 bases not matched to a gene. The germline gives CDR1 WSHSY, CDR2 SAAADI. The chain recombines TRBV10-2 with TRBJ2-7; 7 bases align to TRBD2. The receptor comes from an adult with an advanced solid tumor such as melanoma, head and neck, liver or kidney cancer. Sequenced material: CD4+ or CD8+ T cells sorted from blood, taken in a trial of the OX40 agonist ivuxolimab. CDR3 in amino acids: CASRPSREGYEQYF. The CDR3 DNA follows: TGCGCCAGCAGACCCTCTAGGGAGGGCTACGAGCAGTACTTC.